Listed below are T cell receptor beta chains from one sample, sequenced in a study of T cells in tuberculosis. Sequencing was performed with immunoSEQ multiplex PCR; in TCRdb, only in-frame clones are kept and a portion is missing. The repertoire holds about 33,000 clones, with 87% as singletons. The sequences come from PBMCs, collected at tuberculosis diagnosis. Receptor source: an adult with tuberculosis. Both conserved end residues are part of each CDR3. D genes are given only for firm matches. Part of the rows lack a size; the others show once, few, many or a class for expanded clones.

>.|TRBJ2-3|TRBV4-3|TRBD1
TGCGCCAGCAGCCAAGATTTAGGGACAGCCGATACGCAGTATTTT
CASSQDLGTADTQYF
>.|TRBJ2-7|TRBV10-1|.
TGCGCCAGCAGTGAGAGGACTGGCTACGAGCAGTACTTC
CASSERTGYEQYF
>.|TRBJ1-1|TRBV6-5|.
TGTGCCAGCAGTTACAGTGGGTCGGGGAACACTGAAGCTTTCTTT
CASSYSGSGNTEAFF
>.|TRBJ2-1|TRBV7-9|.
TGTGCCAGCAGCAGAATAGACAGCCATATAAACAATGAGCAGTTCTTC
CASSRIDSHINNEQFF
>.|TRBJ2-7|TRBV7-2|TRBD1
TGTGCCAGCACCCGACAGGGGGCCTACGAGCAGTACTTC
CASTRQGAYEQYF
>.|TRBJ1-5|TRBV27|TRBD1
TGTGCCAGCAGTCCGAGGGGACAGGATTTACTGAGTAGCAATCAGCCCCAGCATTTT
CASSPRGQDLLSSNQPQHF
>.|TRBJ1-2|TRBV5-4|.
TGTGCCAGCAGCTTGGGACCCCTGGGCAGGGGCCCTAACTATGGCTACACCTTC
CASSLGPLGRGPNYGYTF
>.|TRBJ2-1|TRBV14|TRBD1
TGTGCCAGCAGCCAATGGGGACAGGGGGCAGATGAGCAGTTCTTC
CASSQWGQGADEQFF
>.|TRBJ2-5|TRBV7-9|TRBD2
TGTGCCAGCAGTCCCAGTCGACTAGCGGGAGAGGAGACCCAGTACTTC
CASSPSRLAGEETQYF
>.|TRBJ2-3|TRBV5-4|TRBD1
TGTGCCAGCAGCCCCTCTAGGGACAGGGTGAGCCTTTTT
CASSPSRDRVSLF
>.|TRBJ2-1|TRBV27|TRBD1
TGTGCCAGTGCGACAGGGGGATCCTACAATGAGCAGTTCTTC
CASATGGSYNEQFF
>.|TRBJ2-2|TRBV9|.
TGTGCCAGCAGCGAGGGACTCAGGAACACCGGGGAGCTGTTTTTT
CASSEGLRNTGELFF
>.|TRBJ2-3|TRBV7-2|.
TGTGCCAGCAGCTTAAAGCCCCCCCAAAGCGGATTAGGGACAGATACGCAGTATTTT
CASSLKPPQSGLGTDTQYF
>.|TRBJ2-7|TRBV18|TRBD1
TGTGCCAGCTCACCGGGACAGGGGATAGGGGAGCAGTACTTC
CASSPGQGIGEQYF
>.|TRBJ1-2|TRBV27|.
TGTGCCAGCAGTTTCCTACAGGGATCGGGTGGCTACACCTTC
CASSFLQGSGGYTF
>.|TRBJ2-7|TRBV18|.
TGTGCCAGCTCACCAAGGGAGACGAACTACGAGCAGTACTTC
CASSPRETNYEQYF
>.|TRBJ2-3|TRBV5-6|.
TGTGCCAGCAGCTTGGGGCAGGGAAGGGTTACAGATACGCAGTATTTT
CASSLGQGRVTDTQYF
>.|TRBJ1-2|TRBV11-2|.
TGTGCCAGCAGCTTTCCGGCAGGATATGGCTACACCTTC
CASSFPAGYGYTF
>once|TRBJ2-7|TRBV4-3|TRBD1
TGCGCCAGCAGTCCCGGGACAGGCCTCTACGAGCAGTACTTC
CASSPGTGLYEQYF
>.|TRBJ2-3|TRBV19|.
TGTGCCAGTAGTATAGTCGGGGGAGATACGCAGTATTTT
CASSIVGGDTQYF
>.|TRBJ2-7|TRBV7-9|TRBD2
TGTGCCAGCAGCTTAGGCCTAGCGGACTACGAGCAGTACTTC
CASSLGLADYEQYF
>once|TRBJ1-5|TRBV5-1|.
TGCGCCAGCAGCTTGGGTCCAGGGAGCAATCAGCCCCAGCATTTT
CASSLGPGSNQPQHF
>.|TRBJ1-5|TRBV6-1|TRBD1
TGTGCCAGCAGTGGTTCCGGCGGGACAGGGCCCCAGCATTTT
CASSGSGGTGPQHF
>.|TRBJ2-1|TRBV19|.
TGTGCCAGTAGTATTAGTTTTCTCGAACCCTCCCACAATGAGCAGTTCTTC
CASSISFLEPSHNEQFF
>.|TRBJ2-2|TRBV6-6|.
TGTGCCAGCTCTAACACCGGGGAGCTGTTTTTT
CASSNTGELFF
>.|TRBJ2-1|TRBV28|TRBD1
TGTGCCAGCAGTTTATGGCGGACAGGCCCCTACAATGAGCAGTTCTTC
CASSLWRTGPYNEQFF
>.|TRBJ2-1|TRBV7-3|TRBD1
TGTGCCAGCAGCCGGGACAGGAATTACAATGAGCAGTTCTTC
CASSRDRNYNEQFF
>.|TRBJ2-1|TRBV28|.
TGTGCCAGCAGTTTAGTTGGCGGGGGCCCATACAATGAGCAGTTCTTC
CASSLVGGGPYNEQFF
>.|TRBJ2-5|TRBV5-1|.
TGCGCCAGCAGCTTGGGCGGAGAAGAGACCCAGTACTTC
CASSLGGEETQYF
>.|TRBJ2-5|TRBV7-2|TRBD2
TGTGCCAGCAGCCCCATTCCGGGGGGGGTGGTAGAGACCCAGTACTTC
CASSPIPGGVVETQYF
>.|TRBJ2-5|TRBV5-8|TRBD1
TGTGCCAGCAGCCTAAGACAGGGGGAGGAGACCCAGTACTTC
CASSLRQGEETQYF
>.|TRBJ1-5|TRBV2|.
TGTGCCAGCAGTGAAGCTGGGGGCGGCCAGCCCCAGCATTTT
CASSEAGGGQPQHF
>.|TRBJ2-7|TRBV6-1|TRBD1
TGTGCCAGCAGTGAACAGGGGGACAGTTTATACGAGCAGTACTTC
CASSEQGDSLYEQYF
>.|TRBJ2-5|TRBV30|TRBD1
TGTGCCTGTGGACAGGGGGCGAGAAATCAAGAGACCCAGTACTTC
CACGQGARNQETQYF
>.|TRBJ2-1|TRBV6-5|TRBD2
TGTGCCAGCAGTTTACTAGCGGGGGGGAAGTACAATGAGCAGTTCTTC
CASSLLAGGKYNEQFF
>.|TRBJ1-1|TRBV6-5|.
TGTGCCAGCAGCAACGGGGTCCAAGGAGCTGAAGCTTTCTTT
CASSNGVQGAEAFF
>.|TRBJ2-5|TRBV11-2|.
TGTGCCAGCAGCTTACCCTTACAAGAGACCCAGTACTTC
CASSLPLQETQYF
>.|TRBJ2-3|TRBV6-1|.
TGTGCCAGCGTTTGGGGGCAAGGGGGAGATACGCAGTATTTT
CASVWGQGGDTQYF
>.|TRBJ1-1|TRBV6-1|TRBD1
TGTGCCAGCAGACCGGACAGGGTAAGGACTGAAGCTTTCTTT
CASRPDRVRTEAFF
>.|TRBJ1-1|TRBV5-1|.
TGCGCCAGCAGCTTGGCACATAACACTGAAGCTTTCTTT
CASSLAHNTEAFF
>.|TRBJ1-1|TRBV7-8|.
TGTGCCAGCAGCTCGAAAGAGAGGGCTTTCTTT
CASSSKERAFF
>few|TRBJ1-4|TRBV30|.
TGTGCCTGGGCCCGGACTGCAACTAATGAAAAACTGTTTTTT
CAWARTATNEKLFF
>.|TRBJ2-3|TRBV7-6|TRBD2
TGTGCCAGCAGCTTAGACCTAGCGGGGCGGACAGATACGCAGTATTTT
CASSLDLAGRTDTQYF